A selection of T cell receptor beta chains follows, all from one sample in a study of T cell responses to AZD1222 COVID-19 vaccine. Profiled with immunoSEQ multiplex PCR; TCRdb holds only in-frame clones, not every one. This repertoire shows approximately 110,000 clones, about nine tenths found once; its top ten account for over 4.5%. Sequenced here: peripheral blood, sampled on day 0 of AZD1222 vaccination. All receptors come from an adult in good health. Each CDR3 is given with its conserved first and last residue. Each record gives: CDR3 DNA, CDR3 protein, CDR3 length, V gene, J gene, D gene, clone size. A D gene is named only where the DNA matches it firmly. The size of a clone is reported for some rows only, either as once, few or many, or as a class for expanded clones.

TGTGCCAGCACCCCTAGAGGGCCCGGCTATGGCTACACCTTC	CASTPRGPGYGYTF	14	TRBV6-5	TRBJ1-2	-	-
TGTGCCAGCAGCAAGGGCCAGTACAATCAGCCCCAGCATTTT	CASSKGQYNQPQHF	14	TRBV6-6	TRBJ1-5	-	once
TGTGCCAGCAGCCAGATGGACAGCTACGAGCAGTACTTC	CASSQMDSYEQYF	13	TRBV5-6	TRBJ2-7	-	-
TGTGCCAGCAGCTTATATGAAACAGAAAGTGGCTACACCTTC	CASSLYETESGYTF	14	TRBV7-8	TRBJ1-2	-	-
TGCGCCAGCAGTGAGCCGGGGTCACCCCTCCACTTT	CASSEPGSPLHF	12	TRBV10-1	TRBJ1-6	-	-
TGTGCCAGTAGTATCCCGGGACAGGGGCGCAATCAGCCCCAGCATTTT	CASSIPGQGRNQPQHF	16	TRBV19	TRBJ1-5	TRBD1	few
TGTGCCAGCTCACCACCGGGGGAGTCAGGGTTATACTACGAGCAGTACTTC	CASSPPGESGLYYEQYF	17	TRBV18	TRBJ2-7	-	-
TGCAGCGTGTCAGGGGCCCTAAACACTGAAGCTTTCTTT	CSVSGALNTEAFF	13	TRBV29-1	TRBJ1-1	-	once
TGTGCCAGCAGCCTGTCGGGGGGGGGCGGTGAGACCCAGTACTTC	CASSLSGGGGETQYF	15	TRBV3-1/TRBV3-2	TRBJ2-5	TRBD2	-
TGTGCCAGCAGTACGGGCAGTCATCAGCCCCAGCATTTT	CASSTGSHQPQHF	13	TRBV7-3	TRBJ1-5	-	few
TGCGCCAGCAGCTTGAACCCGGGACAGGGGTCCTACGAGCAGTACTTC	CASSLNPGQGSYEQYF	16	TRBV5-1	TRBJ2-7	TRBD1	-
TGTGCCACCAGCAGAGCCGGGACGGGGAACACTGAAGCTTTCTTT	CATSRAGTGNTEAFF	15	TRBV15	TRBJ1-1	-	-
TGCGCCAGCAGCTTGGTTGAAAGCCCTTACGAGCAGTACTTC	CASSLVESPYEQYF	14	TRBV5-1	TRBJ2-7	-	-
TGTGCCAGCAGCTTGGGCGGTGGGGTCACAGATACGCAGTATTTT	CASSLGGGVTDTQYF	15	TRBV7-9	TRBJ2-3	-	once
TGTGCCAGTACCGTGGGAGCTGGAAACACCATATATTTT	CASTVGAGNTIYF	13	TRBV19	TRBJ1-3	-	-
TGTGCCAGCAGCTTAGGTAGCGGGGGAACCAACCAAGAGACCCAGTACTTC	CASSLGSGGTNQETQYF	17	TRBV11-3	TRBJ2-5	TRBD2	-
TGTGCCAGCGGAAGCAGGGAAGCTTTCTTT	CASGSREAFF	10	TRBV12-3/TRBV12-4	TRBJ1-1	-	-
TGCAGCGCCCAACCGGACGGTGGGGAAGCTTTCTTT	CSAQPDGGEAFF	12	TRBV29-1	TRBJ1-1	-	-
TGTGCCAGCTCATCCAGGGAGGTAGATGGCTACACCTTC	CASSSREVDGYTF	13	TRBV18	TRBJ1-2	-	-
TGTGCCAGTAGTATAGATACAGCGAACACTGAAGCTTTCTTT	CASSIDTANTEAFF	14	TRBV19	TRBJ1-1	-	-
TGCGCCAGCAGCCAAGTGGACACAGCGGTCTACGAGCAGTACTTC	CASSQVDTAVYEQYF	15	TRBV4-1	TRBJ2-7	-	-
TGTGCCACCAGCAGATCAGGACTTTCTGAAGCTTTCTTT	CATSRSGLSEAFF	13	TRBV15	TRBJ1-1	-	once
TGCGCCAGCAGCCAGCAAGCTGGGGGGGGATTGAACACTGAAGCTTTCTTT	CASSQQAGGGLNTEAFF	17	TRBV4-3	TRBJ1-1	-	-
TGTGCCAGCTCTCCCGACTCCTACGAGCAGTACTTC	CASSPDSYEQYF	12	TRBV18	TRBJ2-7	-	once
TGTGCCAGCTCATTCACAGGACTCACCCAGACCCATGAGCAGTTCTTC	CASSFTGLTQTHEQFF	16	TRBV18	TRBJ2-1	-	once
TGTGCCAGTAGTATTGTGGCAGGGCCCTACGAAAAACTGTTTTTT	CASSIVAGPYEKLFF	15	TRBV19	TRBJ1-4	-	-
TGTGCTAGCAGCGCGGGGACTAGCGGGGGAAGGACAGATACGCAGTATTTT	CASSAGTSGGRTDTQYF	17	TRBV7-7	TRBJ2-3	TRBD2	once
TGTGCCAGTCGGAGAAAGGACACCGGGGAGCTGTTTTTT	CASRRKDTGELFF	13	TRBV19	TRBJ2-2	-	-
TGTGCCATCAGTGAGTCTATGCCAGGGACATACGAGCAGTACTTC	CAISESMPGTYEQYF	15	TRBV10-3	TRBJ2-7	-	once